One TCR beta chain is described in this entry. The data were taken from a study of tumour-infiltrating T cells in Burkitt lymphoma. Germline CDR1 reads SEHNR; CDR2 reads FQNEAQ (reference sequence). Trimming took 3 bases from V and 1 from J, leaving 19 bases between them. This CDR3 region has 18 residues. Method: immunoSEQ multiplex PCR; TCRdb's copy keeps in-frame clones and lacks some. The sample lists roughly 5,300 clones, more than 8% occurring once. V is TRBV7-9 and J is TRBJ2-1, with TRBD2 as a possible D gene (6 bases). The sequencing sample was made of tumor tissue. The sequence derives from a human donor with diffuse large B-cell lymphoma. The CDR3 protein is CASSFPLGLTPSYNEQFF. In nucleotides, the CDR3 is TGTGCCAGCAGCTTTCCACTAGGACTAACACCGTCCTACAATGAGCAGTTCTTC.